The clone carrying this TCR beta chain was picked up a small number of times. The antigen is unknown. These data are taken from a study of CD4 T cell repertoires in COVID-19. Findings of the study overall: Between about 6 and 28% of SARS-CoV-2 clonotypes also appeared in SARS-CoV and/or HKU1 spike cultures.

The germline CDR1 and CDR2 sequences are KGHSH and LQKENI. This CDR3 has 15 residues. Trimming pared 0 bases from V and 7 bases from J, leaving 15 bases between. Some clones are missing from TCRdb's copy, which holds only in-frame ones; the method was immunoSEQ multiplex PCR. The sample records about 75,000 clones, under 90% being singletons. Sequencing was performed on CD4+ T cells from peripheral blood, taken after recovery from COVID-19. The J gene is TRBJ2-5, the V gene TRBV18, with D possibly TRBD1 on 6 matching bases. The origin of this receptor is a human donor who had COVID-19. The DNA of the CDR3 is TGTGCCAGCTCACCACCTGACAGGTCCCGCGCGACCCAGTACTTC. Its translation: CASSPPDRSRATQYF. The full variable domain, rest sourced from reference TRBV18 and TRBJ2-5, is NAGVMQNPRHLVRRRGQEARLRCSPMKGHSHVYWYRQLPEEGLKFMVYLQKENIIDESGMPKERFSAEFPKEGPSILRIQQVVRGDSAAYFCASSPPDRSRATQYFGPGTRLLVL.